Each of the 6 T cell receptor beta chains below was sequenced from the same sample in a study of cytotoxic CD8 clonotypes in ibrutinib-treated CLL. Repertoires were generated with immunoSEQ multiplex PCR, while TCRdb's copy carries only in-frame clones and drops some. This repertoire shows fewer than 75,000 clones, about 72% found once; its top ten account for around 43%. The material sequenced was PBMCs, taken after 12 months of ibrutinib treatment. Source of these receptors: a human donor with chronic lymphocytic leukemia.

The rearrangement joins TRBV4-1 to TRBJ2-1, with 11 bases aligning to TRBD2. Losses at the gene ends were 0 bases for V and 6 bases for J; bases not matched to a gene: 7. This CDR3 comprises 17 residues. Germline lookup yields CDR1 MGHRA and CDR2 YSYEKL. Written as DNA, the CDR3 is TGCGCCAGCAGCCAAGATATTAGCGGGAGGGCCGGCAATGAGCAGTTCTTC. Encoded protein: CASSQDISGRAGNEQFF.

Notes on this clone: Different DNA sequences within this sample yield the same CDR3. The chain links TRBV18 to TRBJ1-1; tentatively, D is TRBD1 (6 bases). Trimming took off 3 bases at V and 3 bases at J, with 11 bases between the two ends. The germline V gene has CDR1 KGHSH and CDR2 LQKENI. The CDR3 covers 14 residues. The DNA for the CDR3 is TGTGCCAGCTCACCCACAGGGATGGACACTGAAGCTTTCTTT. Translated: CASSPTGMDTEAFF. The whole variable domain, remainder taken from reference TRBV18 and TRBJ1-1, is NAGVMQNPRHLVRRRGQEARLRCSPMKGHSHVYWYRQLPEEGLKFMVYLQKENIIDESGMPKERFSAEFPKEGPSILRIQQVVRGDSAAYFCASSPTGMDTEAFFGQGTRLTVV.

The chain combines TRBV19 with TRBJ2-5; no reliable D call. The CDR3 runs 11 residues. V dropped 3 bases and J dropped 2 bases, with 1 base sitting between them. Germline CDR1 is LNHDA and CDR2 is SQIVND (reference sequence). The CDR3: CASSIQETQYF. The CDR3 region has the DNA TGTGCCAGTAGTATTCAAGAGACCCAGTACTTC.

The chain uses TRBV11-2 and TRBJ2-1; D remains ambiguous. The germline V and J ends were trimmed by 0 bases and 6 bases, with 9 bases remaining between them. Germline CDR1 is SGHAT and CDR2 is FQNNGV. The CDR3 consists of 14 residues. CDR3 loop: CASSLDRLSNEQFF. CDR3 coding DNA: TGTGCCAGCAGCTTAGATCGACTGAGCAATGAGCAGTTCTTC.

The rearrangement uses TRBV18 and TRBJ2-3, with D tentatively TRBD2 (5 bases). CDR3 length equals 15 residues. With 3 bases removed from V and 0 bases from J, the gap between germline ends came to 10 bases. Germline V gene sequence: CDR1 KGHSH, CDR2 LQKENI. The DNA of the CDR3 is TGTGCCAGCTCACCCAATAGCGACAGCACAGATACGCAGTATTTT. Residues: CASSPNSDSTDTQYF.

This chain connects TRBV15 to TRBJ2-7; TRBD1 is a possible D gene (5 bases). In germline, CDR1 is LNHNV, CDR2 YYDKDF (reference sequence). Trimming pared 4 bases from V and 4 bases from J, leaving 14 bases between. This CDR3 comprises 14 residues. This CDR3 reads CATSTRQSPYEQYF. DNA for the CDR3: TGTGCCACCAGCACTAGACAGTCACCTTACGAGCAGTACTTC.